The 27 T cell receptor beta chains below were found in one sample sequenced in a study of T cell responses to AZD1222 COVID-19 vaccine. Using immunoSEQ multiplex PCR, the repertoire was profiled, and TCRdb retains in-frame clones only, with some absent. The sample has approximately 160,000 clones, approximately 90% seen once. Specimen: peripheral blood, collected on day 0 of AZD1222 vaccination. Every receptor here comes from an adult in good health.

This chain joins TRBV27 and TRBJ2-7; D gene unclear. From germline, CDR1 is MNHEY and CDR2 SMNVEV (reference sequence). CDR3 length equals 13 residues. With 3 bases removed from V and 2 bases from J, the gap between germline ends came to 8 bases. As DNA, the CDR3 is TGTGCCAGCAGTTTGAGGATTACCTACGAGCAGTACTTC. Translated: CASSLRITYEQYF.

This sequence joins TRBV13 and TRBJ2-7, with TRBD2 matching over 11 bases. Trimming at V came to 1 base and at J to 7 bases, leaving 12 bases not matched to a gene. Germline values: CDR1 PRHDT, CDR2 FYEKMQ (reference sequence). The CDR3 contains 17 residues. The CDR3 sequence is CASSLAGLAGALEEQYF. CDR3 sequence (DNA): TGTGCCAGCAGCTTAGCAGGACTAGCGGGTGCGTTGGAGGAGCAGTACTTC.

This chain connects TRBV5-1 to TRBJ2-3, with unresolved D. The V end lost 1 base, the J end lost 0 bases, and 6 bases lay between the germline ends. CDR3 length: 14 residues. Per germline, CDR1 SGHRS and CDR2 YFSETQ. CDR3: CASSLKFSTDTQYF. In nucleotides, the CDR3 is TGCGCCAGCAGCTTGAAATTCAGCACAGATACGCAGTATTTT.

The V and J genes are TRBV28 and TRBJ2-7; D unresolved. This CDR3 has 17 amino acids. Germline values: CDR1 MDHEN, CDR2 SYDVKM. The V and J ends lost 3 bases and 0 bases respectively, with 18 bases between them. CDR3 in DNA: TGTGCCAGCAGTTTTGTTGGGTCCTGGGAAAGCTCCTACGAGCAGTACTTC. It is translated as CASSFVGSWESSYEQYF.

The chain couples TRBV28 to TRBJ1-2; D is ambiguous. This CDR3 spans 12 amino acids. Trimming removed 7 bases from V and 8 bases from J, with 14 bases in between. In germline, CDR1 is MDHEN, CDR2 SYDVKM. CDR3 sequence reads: CASTSTVGGYTF. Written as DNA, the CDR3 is TGTGCCAGCACCTCCACCGTGGGGGGCTACACCTTC.

Written as DNA, the CDR3 is TGTGCCAGCAGCTCAACAGGGGCAGCTGGCTACACCTTC. Translating it yields CASSSTGAAGYTF. V is TRBV7-6 and J is TRBJ1-2; 7 bases match TRBD1. V shed 4 bases and J 7 bases; nucleotides not matched to a gene: 6. From germline, CDR1 is SGHVS and CDR2 FNYEAQ. The CDR3 has 13 residues. The full variable domain, rest sourced from reference TRBV7-6 and TRBJ1-2, is GAGVSQSPRYKVTKRGQDVALRCDPISGHVSLYWYRQALGQGPEFLTYFNYEAQQDKSGLPNDRFSAERPEGSISTLTIQRTEQRDSAMYRCASSSTGAAGYTFGSGTRLTVV.

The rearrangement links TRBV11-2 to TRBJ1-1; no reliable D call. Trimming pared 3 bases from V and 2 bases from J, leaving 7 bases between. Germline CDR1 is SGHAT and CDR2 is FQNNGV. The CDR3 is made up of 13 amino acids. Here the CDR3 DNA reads TGTGCCAGCAGCTTCGACGGAAACACTGAAGCTTTCTTT. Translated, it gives CASSFDGNTEAFF.

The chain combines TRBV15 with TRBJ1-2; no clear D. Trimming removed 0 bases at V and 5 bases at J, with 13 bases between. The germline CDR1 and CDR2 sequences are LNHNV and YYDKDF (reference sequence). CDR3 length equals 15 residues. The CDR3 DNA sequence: TGTGCCACCAGCAGAGACGAGAGTGCAGGATATGGCTACACCTTC. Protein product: CATSRDESAGYGYTF.

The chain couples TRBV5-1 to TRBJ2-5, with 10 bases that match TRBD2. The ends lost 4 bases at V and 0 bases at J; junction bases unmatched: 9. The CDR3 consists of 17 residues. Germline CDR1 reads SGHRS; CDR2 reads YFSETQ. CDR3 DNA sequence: TGCGCCAGCAGCAGAAGGGATAGCGGGAGGTACCAAGAGACCCAGTACTTC. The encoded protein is CASSRRDSGRYQETQYF.

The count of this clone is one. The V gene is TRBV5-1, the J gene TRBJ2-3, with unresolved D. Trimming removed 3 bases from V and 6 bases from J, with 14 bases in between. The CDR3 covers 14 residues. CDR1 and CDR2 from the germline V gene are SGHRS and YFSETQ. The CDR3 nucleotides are TGCGCCAGCAGCTATTCTGGGCTTGGGGATACGCAGTATTTT. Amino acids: CASSYSGLGDTQYF.

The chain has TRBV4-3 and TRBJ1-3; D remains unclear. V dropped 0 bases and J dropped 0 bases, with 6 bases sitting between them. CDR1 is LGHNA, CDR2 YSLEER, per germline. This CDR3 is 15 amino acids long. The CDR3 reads CASSQDSGSGNTIYF. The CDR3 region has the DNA TGCGCCAGCAGCCAAGATAGCGGCTCTGGAAACACCATATATTTT.

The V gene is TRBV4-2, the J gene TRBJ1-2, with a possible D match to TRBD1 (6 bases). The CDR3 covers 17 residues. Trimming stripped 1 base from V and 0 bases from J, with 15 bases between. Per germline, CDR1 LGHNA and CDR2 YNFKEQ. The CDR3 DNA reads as TGTGCCAGCAGCCAAGGGCAACAGGGTAGCTCTAACTATGGCTACACCTTC. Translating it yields CASSQGQQGSSNYGYTF.

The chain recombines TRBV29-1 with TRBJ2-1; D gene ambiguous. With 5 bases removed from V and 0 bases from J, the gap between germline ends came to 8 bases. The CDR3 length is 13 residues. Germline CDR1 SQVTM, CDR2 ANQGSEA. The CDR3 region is CSVIKSSYNEQFF. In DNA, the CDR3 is TGCAGCGTTATTAAGAGCTCCTACAATGAGCAGTTCTTC.

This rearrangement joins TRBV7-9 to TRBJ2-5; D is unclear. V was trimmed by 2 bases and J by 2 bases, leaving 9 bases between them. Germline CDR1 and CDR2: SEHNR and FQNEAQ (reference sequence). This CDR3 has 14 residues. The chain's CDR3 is CASSLTGVQETQYF. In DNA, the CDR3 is TGTGCCAGCAGCTTAACTGGCGTACAAGAGACCCAGTACTTC.

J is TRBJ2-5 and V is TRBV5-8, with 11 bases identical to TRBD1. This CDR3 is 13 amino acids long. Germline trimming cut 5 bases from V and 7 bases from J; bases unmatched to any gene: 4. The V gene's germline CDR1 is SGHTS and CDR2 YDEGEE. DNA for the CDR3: TGTGCCAGCAGAGGGACAGGGGGTGGGACCCAGTACTTC. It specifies CASRGTGGGTQYF.

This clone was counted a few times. DNA for the CDR3: TGTGCTAGTGGTTTAGGGACAGAAAATTCACCCCTCCACTTT. This codes for CASGLGTENSPLHF. V usage is TRBV12-5 and J usage is TRBJ1-6; TRBD1 aligns across 7 bases. This CDR3 comprises 14 residues. In germline, CDR1 is LGHNT, CDR2 FRNRAP. The trim removed 3 bases at V and 7 bases at J, leaving 3 bases unmatched.

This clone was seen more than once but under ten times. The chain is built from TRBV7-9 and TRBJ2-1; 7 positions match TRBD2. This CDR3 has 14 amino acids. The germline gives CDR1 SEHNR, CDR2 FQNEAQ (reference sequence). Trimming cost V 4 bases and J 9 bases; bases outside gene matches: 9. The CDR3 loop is CASSSWTGGGEQFF. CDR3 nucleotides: TGTGCCAGCAGCTCGTGGACGGGAGGCGGTGAGCAGTTCTTC.

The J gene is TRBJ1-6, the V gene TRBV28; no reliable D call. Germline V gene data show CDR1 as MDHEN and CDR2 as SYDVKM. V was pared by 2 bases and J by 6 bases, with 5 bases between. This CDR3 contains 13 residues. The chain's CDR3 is CASSLGFNSPLHF. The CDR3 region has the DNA TGTGCCAGCAGTTTAGGCTTTAATTCACCCCTCCACTTT.

The CDR3 sequence is CAIRGTSGSISYNEQFF. The CDR3 bases are TGTGCCATCAGAGGGACTAGCGGGAGTATCTCCTACAATGAGCAGTTCTTC. The chain links TRBV10-3 to TRBJ2-1, with TRBD2 matching over 14 bases. The germline gives CDR1 ENHRY, CDR2 SYGVKD. V shed 6 bases and J 0 bases; nucleotides not matched to a gene: 4. The CDR3 is 17 amino acids.

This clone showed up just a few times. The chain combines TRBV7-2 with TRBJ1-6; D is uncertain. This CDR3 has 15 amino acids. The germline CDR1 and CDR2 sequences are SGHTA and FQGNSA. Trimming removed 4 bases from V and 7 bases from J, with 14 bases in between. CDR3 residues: CASSSSRSGNSPLHF. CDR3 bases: TGTGCCAGCAGCTCTTCCCGATCCGGGAATTCACCCCTCCACTTT.

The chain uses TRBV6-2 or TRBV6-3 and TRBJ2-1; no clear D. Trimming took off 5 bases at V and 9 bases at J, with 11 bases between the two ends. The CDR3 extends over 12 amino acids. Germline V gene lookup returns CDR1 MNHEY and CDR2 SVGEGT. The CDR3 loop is CASSPTYGEQFF. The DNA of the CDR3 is TGTGCCAGCAGTCCAACCTACGGTGAGCAGTTCTTC.

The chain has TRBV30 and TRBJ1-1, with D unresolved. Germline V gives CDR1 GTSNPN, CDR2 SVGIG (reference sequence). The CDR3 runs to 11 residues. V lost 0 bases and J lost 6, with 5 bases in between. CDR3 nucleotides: TGTGCCTGGAGTGTAGCGGCTGAAGCTTTCTTT. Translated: CAWSVAAEAFF.

The DNA of the CDR3 is TGTGCCAGCAGTTTATGGGACAGGGAGACCCAGTACTTC. It specifies CASSLWDRETQYF. J is TRBJ2-5 and V is TRBV28; the match to TRBD1 covers 7 bases. Germline trimming cut 0 bases from V and 5 bases from J; bases unmatched to any gene: 0. Germline V gene lookup returns CDR1 MDHEN and CDR2 SYDVKM. This CDR3 is built from 13 residues.

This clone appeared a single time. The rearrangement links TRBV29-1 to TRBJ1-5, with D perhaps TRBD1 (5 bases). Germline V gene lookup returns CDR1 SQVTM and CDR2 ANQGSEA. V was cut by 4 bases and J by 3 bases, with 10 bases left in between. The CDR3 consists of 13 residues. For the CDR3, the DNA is TGCAGCGTTGTTGGGGCAGCCAATCAGCCCCAGCATTTT. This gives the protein CSVVGAANQPQHF.

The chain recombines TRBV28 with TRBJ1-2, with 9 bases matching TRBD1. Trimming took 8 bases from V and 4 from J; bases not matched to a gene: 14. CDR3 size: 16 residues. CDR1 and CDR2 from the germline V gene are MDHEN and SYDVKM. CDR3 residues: CASGETGTGLRYGYTF. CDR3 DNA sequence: TGTGCCAGCGGGGAAACCGGGACAGGGCTTCGCTATGGCTACACCTTC.

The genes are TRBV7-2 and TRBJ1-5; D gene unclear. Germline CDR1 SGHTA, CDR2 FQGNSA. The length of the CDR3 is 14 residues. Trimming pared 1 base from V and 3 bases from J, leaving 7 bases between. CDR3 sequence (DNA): TGTGCCAGCAGCTTAGGACGGTACAATCAGCCCCAGCATTTT. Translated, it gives CASSLGRYNQPQHF.

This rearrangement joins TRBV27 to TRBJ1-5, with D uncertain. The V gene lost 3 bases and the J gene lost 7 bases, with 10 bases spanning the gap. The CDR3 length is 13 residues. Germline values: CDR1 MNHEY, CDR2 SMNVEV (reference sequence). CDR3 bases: TGTGCCAGCAGTTTTGGCCCCGGGCAGCCCCAGCATTTT. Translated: CASSFGPGQPQHF.